This T cell receptor (beta chain) is from a study of blood T cell repertoires in COVID-19. Study-level information: Researchers got acute and convalescent COVID-19 samples from the United States, Italy and Spain. Sample material is recorded as cDNA or gDNA derived from T cells, B-cell-depleted T cells, or PBMCs.

While infection was still active, Seattle patients were enrolled and then followed longitudinally. V lost 0 bases and J lost 9; bases outside the gene matches: 10. CDR3 length: 17 residues. Germline V gene data show CDR1 as LGHDT and CDR2 as YNNKEL (reference sequence). The authors' processing: Amplified reference gene primers provided the basis for estimating nucleated cell counts. Repertoires were generated with immunoSEQ multiplex PCR, while TCRdb's copy carries only in-frame clones and drops some. The DNA gave D and trimming, while V, J and clone size come from that table. The sample has about 300,000 clones, around 85% seen once.

Sequenced input: peripheral blood. The rearrangement uses TRBV3-1 (or the pseudogene TRBV3-2) and TRBJ2-2; 10 bases align to TRBD2. The TCR originated in a human donor with COVID-19, enrolled during active disease. The donor label of this sample is uncertain. For the CDR3, the DNA is TGTGCCAGCAGCCAAGATTCTTCGGCTAGCGGGAGAAGGGAGCTGTTTTTT. Its protein is CASSQDSSASGRRELFF.